Below, 21 T cell receptor beta chains from the same sample are listed, as sequenced in a study of CD4 T cells in relation to SARS-CoV-2 and coronaviruses. The antigens for these receptors are not known. Using immunoSEQ multiplex PCR, the repertoire was profiled, and TCRdb retains in-frame clones only, with some absent. This sample carries 35,000 to 45,000 clones, 65% to 80% of them seen once, and the ten largest clones take 20%. Sequenced input: memory CD4+ T cells from PBMCs, cultured in vitro. Receptor source: an adult with COVID-19.

This chain joins TRBV9 and TRBJ2-3, with a tentative D call TRBD2 (6 bases). Deletions cut 7 bases from V and 11 bases from J, with 20 bases between. Germline V gives CDR1 SGDLS, CDR2 YYNGEE. This CDR3 comprises 13 residues. The CDR3 region has the DNA TGTGCCAGCCAGGGACTGACTGATTGGAAGCAGTATTTT. This translates into CASQGLTDWKQYF.

This chain links TRBV28 with TRBJ2-1; 11 bases align to TRBD2. V was clipped by 4 bases and J by 4 bases; unmatched bases: 3. The germline V gene has CDR1 MDHEN and CDR2 SYDVKM. The CDR3 has 15 amino acids. CDR3 nucleotide sequence: TGTGCCAGCAGTTCCCTAGCGGGAGGATACAATGAGCAGTTCTTC. Amino acids: CASSSLAGGYNEQFF.

The chain recombines TRBV4-3 with TRBJ1-6; D ambiguous. Trimming cost V 3 bases and J 5 bases, with 2 bases left between them. The CDR3 is made up of 12 amino acids. Germline V lookup: CDR1 LGHNA, CDR2 YSLEER. Written as DNA, the CDR3 is TGCGCCAGCAGCCATGATAATTCACCCCTCCACTTT. Translated, it gives CASSHDNSPLHF.

This clone occurred a few times. This CDR3 is CASSDSTSGELFF. Written as DNA, the CDR3 is TGTGCCAGCAGTGACTCGACTAGCGGGGAGCTGTTTTTT. The rearrangement links TRBV6-4 to TRBJ2-2, with D tentatively TRBD2 (6 bases). Trimming shortened V by 0 bases and J by 7 bases, and 6 bases separated the two germline ends. This CDR3 contains 13 residues. The germline V gene has CDR1 MRHNA and CDR2 SNTAGT.

This clone was detected a few times. The chain couples TRBV7-9 to TRBJ2-7, with D unresolved. Between the trimmed V and J ends, which lost 1 base and 3 bases, there was a span of 4 bases. Germline assignment: CDR1 SEHNR and CDR2 FQNEAQ (reference sequence). The CDR3 is 12 residues long. CDR3 nucleotides: TGTGCCAGCAGCTTAGGGGACTACGAGCAGTACTTC. It yields the protein CASSLGDYEQYF.

The chain couples TRBV6-5 to TRBJ2-7, with TRBD2 matching 9 bases. This CDR3 is built from 15 residues. Trimming removed 11 bases from V and 2 bases from J; junction bases left unmatched: 13. The germline CDR1 and CDR2 sequences are MNHEY and SVGAGI. Written as DNA, the CDR3 is TGTGCCTTTTTATCTAGCGGGACGACCCCCTACGAGCAGTACTTC. This encodes CAFLSSGTTPYEQYF.

The V and J genes are TRBV10-3 and TRBJ2-1; 12 nucleotides match TRBD2. CDR3 size: 13 residues. The germline CDR1 and CDR2 sequences are ENHRY and SYGVKD. Trimming at V came to 10 bases and at J to 3 bases, leaving 1 base not matched to a gene. CDR3 in DNA: TGTGCCACGACTAGCGGGGGCTACAATGAGCAGTTCTTC. Protein: CATTSGGYNEQFF.

V usage is TRBV5-1 and J usage is TRBJ2-2; TRBD1 might be the D (6 bases). V gave up 4 bases and J gave up 5 bases, with 12 bases separating them. Germline V CDR1 and CDR2: SGHRS, YFSETQ. There are 14 residues in the CDR3. CDR3: CASSQLTGTGELFF. DNA for the CDR3: TGCGCCAGCAGCCAACTTACAGGGACCGGGGAGCTGTTTTTT.

The chain couples TRBV7-9 to TRBJ1-1; weak D call: TRBD1 (5 bases). Trimming shortened V by 3 bases and J by 8 bases, and 16 bases separated the two germline ends. The CDR3 totals 14 residues. CDR1 and CDR2 (germline): SEHNR, FQNEAQ (reference sequence). CDR3 nucleotide sequence: TGTGCCAGCAGCTTGTCAGTGGACACCCAAGAAGCTTTCTTT. This encodes CASSLSVDTQEAFF.

The gene calls are TRBV6-5 and TRBJ2-5; D is unresolved. The CDR3 spans 16 residues. V was trimmed by 2 bases and J by 1 base, leaving 14 bases between them. Germline lookup yields CDR1 MNHEY and CDR2 SVGAGI. CDR3 region: CASSYRLQRSQETQYF. DNA for the CDR3: TGTGCCAGCAGTTACCGCTTACAGAGATCCCAAGAGACCCAGTACTTC.

V and J are TRBV18 and TRBJ1-4; D remains ambiguous. This CDR3 is built from 14 residues. Trimming removed 3 bases from V and 8 bases from J, with 13 bases in between. Germline V gene sequence: CDR1 KGHSH, CDR2 LQKENI. CDR3 nucleotide sequence: TGTGCCAGCTCACCGCGGGCGTCTTCAGAAAAACTGTTTTTT. Its protein is CASSPRASSEKLFF.

The chain combines TRBV5-4 with TRBJ1-2; no clear D gene. The CDR3 is 12 amino acids. V shed 3 bases and J shed 8 bases, with 11 bases lying between them. In germline, CDR1 is SGHNT, CDR2 YYREEE (reference sequence). CDR3 bases: TGTGCCAGCAGCTCCCAACTTCGGGGCTACACCTTC. Protein sequence: CASSSQLRGYTF.

This clone was counted between two and nine times. The rearrangement joins TRBV7-6 to TRBJ2-2, with 11 positions matching TRBD2. The V and J ends lost 5 bases and 5 bases, in that order; junction bases with no gene match: 10. The germline V gene encodes CDR1 SGHVS and CDR2 FNYEAQ. The CDR3 has 17 residues. For the CDR3, the DNA is TGTGCCAGCAGCGCAAAACTAGCGGGAGTATTTACCGGGGAGCTGTTTTTT. It encodes CASSAKLAGVFTGELFF.

This clone was seen once. The rearrangement joins TRBV5-1 to TRBJ2-1; weak D call: TRBD2 (6 bases). Germline lookup yields CDR1 SGHRS and CDR2 YFSETQ. This CDR3 is 13 amino acids long. The V end was cut by 4 bases, the J end by 13 bases, with 18 bases between. The CDR3 coding sequence is TGCGCCAGCAGCCTCCGACTAGAACAGGAACAGTTCTTC. Its protein is CASSLRLEQEQFF.

Comments on this clone: The limits of the CDR3 on the DNA are not certain, so only TCRdb's listed CDR3 is given. The gene calls are TRBV21-1 and TRBJ2-1; the table's D call TRBD2 went unverified against the DNA. TRBV21-1 is termed a pseudogene. The CDR3 comprises 20 residues, both ends counted. The CDR3: CASSWGGGTIGIAGDNEQFF.

This clone showed up just a few times. This chain connects TRBV27 to TRBJ2-7; D remains unclear. Per the germline V gene, CDR1 is MNHEY and CDR2 is SMNVEV (reference sequence). Trimming shortened V by 7 bases and J by 2 bases, and 15 bases separated the two germline ends. The CDR3 runs 14 residues. CDR3 in amino acids: CASKKGLNTYEQYF. As DNA, the CDR3 is TGTGCCAGCAAAAAAGGGCTAAATACCTACGAGCAGTACTTC.

This rearrangement joins TRBV7-9 to TRBJ2-7; 9 nucleotides align to TRBD1. Germline values: CDR1 SEHNR, CDR2 FQNEAQ (reference sequence). V shed 7 bases, J shed 2 bases, and the junction held 15 bases outside the gene matches. CDR3 length: 17 amino acids. CDR3 DNA: TGTGCCAGCAACCAGGGACAGGGTGTGGGCGACACCTACGAGCAGTACTTC. Its protein is CASNQGQGVGDTYEQYF. Full variable domain (missing parts from reference TRBV7-9 and TRBJ2-7): DTGVSQNPRHKITKRGQNVTFRCDPISEHNRLYWYRQTLGQGPEFLTYFQNEAQLEKSRLLSDRFSAERPKGSFSTLEIQRTEQGDSAMYLCASNQGQGVGDTYEQYFGPGTRLTVT.

J is TRBJ2-2 and V is TRBV7-9; 9 nucleotides match TRBD1. This CDR3 spans 14 amino acids. With 5 bases clipped from V and 8 bases from J, the junction kept 6 bases outside the gene matches. CDR1 and CDR2 from the germline V gene are SEHNR and FQNEAQ (reference sequence). The CDR3 spells CASSRGTGPGELFF. CDR3 DNA: TGTGCCAGCAGCAGAGGGACAGGGCCGGGGGAGCTGTTTTTT.

J is TRBJ2-2 and V is TRBV3-1 (or the pseudogene TRBV3-2); 11 bases are a match to TRBD1. CDR3 length: 12 amino acids. Germline trimming cut 11 bases from V and 6 bases from J; bases unmatched to any gene: 2. Per germline, CDR1 LGHDT and CDR2 YNNKEL (reference sequence). This CDR3 reads CAAGQGAGELFF. The CDR3 region has the DNA TGTGCCGCGGGACAGGGGGCCGGGGAGCTGTTTTTT.

The chain carries TRBV7-2 and TRBJ2-3, with 7 bases fitting TRBD2. V shed 2 bases, J shed 5 bases, and the junction held 7 bases outside the gene matches. CDR1 and CDR2 (germline): SGHTA, FQGNSA. This CDR3 spans 15 amino acids. The CDR3 region has the DNA TGTGCCAGCAGCTTACGCGGGAGAAACGGAGATACGCAGTATTTT. Translated, it gives CASSLRGRNGDTQYF.

CDR3 amino acids: CASSWGAEEKLFF. CDR3 DNA: TGTGCCAGCAGTTGGGGCGCCGAAGAAAAACTGTTTTTT. J is TRBJ1-4 and V is TRBV6-5; TRBD1 might be the D (5 bases). The CDR3 contains 13 residues. The germline V gene encodes CDR1 MNHEY and CDR2 SVGAGI. V gave up 4 bases and J gave up 8 bases, with 11 bases separating them.